The rows below give T cell receptor beta chains drawn from one sample of a study of T cells in Graves' hyperthyroidism and ophthalmopathy. One entry per CDR3 protein results from TCRdb running MiXCR on the multiplex PCR reads. The sample includes 500,000 to 650,000 distinct CDR3 sequences, around 50% of them seen just once. Source material: peripheral blood or thyroid tissue (not recorded which). These receptors were collected from an adult woman with Graves' disease, either hyperthyroidism or ophthalmopathy (not recorded which). Both conserved end residues are part of each CDR3. Clone sizes are given selectively: once, few, many, or a class where the clone is expanded.

size	V	CDR3
.	TRBV15	CATSTMGFSNQPQHF
many	TRBV6-5	CASSGNLNTEAFF
.	TRBV10-3	CATYASGSGKETQYF
.	TRBV7-2	CASSPSGVGSYEQYF
few	TRBV7-8	CASRGGRGRFEQYF
once	TRBV2	CASTSRLGTATNEKLFF
.	TRBV5-1	CASSLDREDEQYF
many	TRBV7-9	CASSPGQGRDSNQPQHF
few	TRBV30	CAWSGTGKSNYGYTF
.	TRBV19	CAWYRGMTEAFF
few	TRBV15	CATSRDRQGADEQYF
many	TRBV7-9	CASSLPTANTEAFF
many	TRBV7-8	CASSLVGQGAYEQYF
many	TRBV7-2	CASSLISTGYTF
many	TRBV20-1	CSASGPERNTIYF
many	TRBV11-2	CASSLEGQRQETQYF
.	TRBV7-2	CASSLARYVGGYTF